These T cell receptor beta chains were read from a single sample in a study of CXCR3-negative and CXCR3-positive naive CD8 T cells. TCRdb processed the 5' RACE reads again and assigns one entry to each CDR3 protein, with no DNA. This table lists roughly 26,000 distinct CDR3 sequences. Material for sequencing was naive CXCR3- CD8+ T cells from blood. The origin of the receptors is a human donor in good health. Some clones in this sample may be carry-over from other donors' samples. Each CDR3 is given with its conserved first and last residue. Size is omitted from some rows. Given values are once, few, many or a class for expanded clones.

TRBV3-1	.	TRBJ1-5	CASSQDAGPNQPQHF
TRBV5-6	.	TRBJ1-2	CASSFNREGYGYTF
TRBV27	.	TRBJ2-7	CASSLSAGVRSYEQYF
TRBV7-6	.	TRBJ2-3	CASSPNYGGADTQYF
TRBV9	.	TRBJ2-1	CASSVVWLADAYNEQFF
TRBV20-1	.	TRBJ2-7	CSAREVGVGYEQYF
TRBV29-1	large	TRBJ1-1	CSVEGGTEAFF
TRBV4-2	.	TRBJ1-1	CASSQEGAGGTEAFF
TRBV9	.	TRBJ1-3	CASSVDEGTIYF
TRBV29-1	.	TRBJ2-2	CSVEEARVTGELFF
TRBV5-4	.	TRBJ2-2	CASSYNTGELFF
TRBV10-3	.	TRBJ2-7	CAISESNTNYEQYF
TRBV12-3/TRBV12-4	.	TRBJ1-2	CASSLGSYGYTF
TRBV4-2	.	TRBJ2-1	CASSHPELSTFEYNEQFF
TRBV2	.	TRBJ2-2	CASRGMNTGELFF
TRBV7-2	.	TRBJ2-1	CASSSPQGTYNEQFF
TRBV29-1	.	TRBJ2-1	CSSREGGGEQFF
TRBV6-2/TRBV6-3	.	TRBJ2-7	CASTRDNSYEQYF
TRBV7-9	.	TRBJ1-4	CASSPRGLDEKLFF
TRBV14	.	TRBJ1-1	CASSQGSGTEAFF